The 29 T cell receptor beta chains listed next were all sequenced from one sample in a study of response to subunit inactivated influenza vaccine. Using its own MiXCR run on the RT-PCR reads, TCRdb lists one record per CDR3 protein. The profile shows hundreds of thousands of distinct CDR3 sequences, around a sixth of them singletons. The source was PBMCs from blood, collected roughly 12 days after vaccination. The receptor set was obtained from a man aged 45-60 years who received an inactivated influenza vaccine.

J is TRBJ2-3 and V is TRBV7-8; D could derive from TRBD1 or TRBD2 (6 bases each). V was trimmed by 2 bases and J by 4 bases, leaving 10 bases between them. Germline V gene sequence: CDR1 SGHVS, CDR2 FQNEAQ. The CDR3 has 14 residues. The CDR3 sequence: CASSLPGAADTQYF. The CDR3 DNA reads as TGTGCCAGCAGCTTACCGGGGGCGGCAGATACGCAGTATTTT. Supplemented by reference TRBV7-8 and TRBJ2-3, the full variable domain reads GAGVSQSPRYKVAKRGQDVALRCDPISGHVSLFWYQQALGQGPEFLTYFQNEAQLDKSGLPSDRFFAERPEGSVSTLKIQRTQQEDSAVYLCASSLPGAADTQYFGPGTRLTVL.

This chain links TRBV10-1 with TRBJ1-1; 9 positions match TRBD1. CDR3 size: 14 residues. Per the germline V gene, CDR1 is WNHNN and CDR2 is SYGVQD (reference sequence). With V trimmed by 7 bases and J by 5 bases, 8 bases remained unmatched. The CDR3 loop is CASKFRDRVTEAFF. Written as DNA, the CDR3 is TGCGCCAGCAAATTCCGGGACAGGGTAACTGAAGCTTTCTTT.

This clonotype came up many times. This rearrangement joins TRBV16 to TRBJ2-7; D is ambiguous. This CDR3 is built from 13 residues. With 4 bases removed from V and 3 bases from J, the gap between germline ends came to 10 bases. Germline CDR1 KGHSY, CDR2 FQNENV. For the CDR3, the DNA is TGTGCCAGCAGCCTTCTAGGGAACTACGAGCAGTACTTC. Protein sequence: CASSLLGNYEQYF.

This clonotype was counted between two and nine times. The J gene is TRBJ2-1, the V gene TRBV15, with TRBD1 matching over 8 bases. Unmatched junction bases numbered 4, after V lost 5 bases and J lost 4 bases. Germline assignment: CDR1 LNHNV and CDR2 YYDKDF (reference sequence). The CDR3 length is 14 residues. The CDR3 spells CATSGGQEYNEQFF. CDR3 sequence (DNA): TGTGCCACCAGCGGGGGACAGGAATACAATGAGCAGTTCTTC.

This clonotype appeared many times. The CDR3 is CSVEDGWYEQYF. Here the CDR3 DNA reads TGCAGCGTTGAAGATGGGTGGTACGAGCAGTACTTC. V and J are TRBV29-1 and TRBJ2-7; no definite D call. Germline V gene data show CDR1 as SQVTM and CDR2 as ANQGSEA. V dropped 0 bases and J dropped 4 bases, with 7 bases sitting between them. This CDR3 has 12 amino acids.

The chain uses TRBV5-6 and TRBJ2-3; D may be TRBD1 (6 bases). The CDR3 is 15 amino acids. Trimming stripped 0 bases from V and 3 bases from J, with 11 bases between. The germline gives CDR1 SGHDT, CDR2 YYEEEE. CDR3 nucleotide sequence: TGTGCCAGCAGCTTGGACAGGGAAGAGACAGATACGCAGTATTTT. Its protein is CASSLDREETDTQYF.

The chain links TRBV21-1 to TRBJ2-3; TRBD2 is the table's D call, not checked against the DNA. TRBV21-1 is termed a pseudogene. CDR3 length: 16 residues. CDR3 amino acids: CASSKDGGRSTDTQYF. CDR3 nucleotide sequence: TGTGCCAGCAGCAAAGATGGCGGGAGATCCACAGATACGCAGTATTTT.

This chain joins TRBV2 and TRBJ1-2; 9 bases are a match to TRBD1. This CDR3 spans 16 amino acids. Germline V gene sequence: CDR1 SNHLY, CDR2 FYNNEI. J lost 5 bases, V lost 8 bases, and 15 bases had no gene match. The CDR3 region has the DNA TGTGCCAGCTATGAAGTTTGGGACAGGGATCGTTATGGCTACACCTTC. Protein sequence: CASYEVWDRDRYGYTF.

This clonotype was seen more than once but under ten times. Here the CDR3 reads CASSFKVRSYGYTF. The CDR3 nucleotides read TGTGCCAGCAGTTTTAAGGTCCGCAGCTATGGCTACACCTTC. V usage is TRBV12-3 or TRBV12-4 and J usage is TRBJ1-2, with D hard to call. This CDR3 is built from 14 residues. Trimming removed 3 bases at V and 4 bases at J, with 12 bases between.

This clonotype has just a few counts. The rearrangement joins TRBV5-1 to TRBJ2-3, with 10 bases fitting TRBD2. Per the germline V gene, CDR1 is SGHRS and CDR2 is YFSETQ. The CDR3 spans 16 residues. V lost 5 bases, J lost 1 base, and 7 bases stayed unmatched. CDR3 in DNA: TGCGCCAGCAGTGAGTCTAGCGGGGGCCGCACAGATACGCAGTATTTT. Protein product: CASSESSGGRTDTQYF.

The chain employs TRBV23-1 and TRBJ2-7; D gene unclear. TRBV23-1 belongs to the ORF category, with a function that is uncertain. The CDR3 spans 13 residues. The V end lost 0 bases, the J end lost 3 bases, and 6 bases lay between the germline ends. CDR3 in amino acids: CASSQSPLYEQYF. CDR3 nucleotides: TGCGCCAGCAGTCAATCGCCCCTCTACGAGCAGTACTTC.

This chain joins TRBV11-2 and TRBJ1-4, with a tentative D call TRBD1 (5 bases). Germline V gene sequence: CDR1 SGHAT, CDR2 FQNNGV. The CDR3 runs to 16 residues. Trimming shortened V by 0 bases and J by 5 bases, and 13 bases separated the two germline ends. In nucleotides, the CDR3 is TGTGCCAGCAGCTTAGAACGACAGTCTACAAATGAAAAACTGTTTTTT. Translating it yields CASSLERQSTNEKLFF.

This clonotype turned up a few times. V gene TRBV7-2 combines with J gene TRBJ2-5; D gene uncertain. There are 11 residues in the CDR3. Germline V gives CDR1 SGHTA, CDR2 FQGNSA. V lost 7 bases, J lost 2 bases, and 5 bases lay in between. Written as DNA, the CDR3 is TGTGCCAGCACTTTACAAGAGACCCAGTACTTC. Encoded protein: CASTLQETQYF.

This clonotype came up a few times. The CDR3: CASSLGGTAGEQYF. CDR3 DNA: TGCGCCAGCAGCTTGGGAGGGACCGCGGGGGAGCAGTACTTC. The genes are TRBV5-1 and TRBJ2-7, with D tentatively TRBD2 (6 bases). This CDR3 contains 14 residues. Germline loops: CDR1 SGHRS, CDR2 YFSETQ. Trimming stripped 0 bases from V and 7 bases from J, with 14 bases between.

This chain connects TRBV24-1 to TRBJ2-5; 10 bases line up with TRBD2. J lost 5 bases, V lost 4 bases, and 6 bases had no gene match. The CDR3 totals 15 residues. Germline loops: CDR1 KGHDR, CDR2 SFDVKD. Here the CDR3 reads CATSEGTSVWETQYF. The CDR3 coding sequence is TGTGCCACCAGTGAAGGGACTAGCGTTTGGGAGACCCAGTACTTC.

The chain employs TRBV6-1 and TRBJ2-5, with 7 bases aligning to TRBD1. After removal of 5 bases from V and 8 bases from J, the junction contained 8 bases not matched to a gene. The CDR3 covers 13 residues. Germline V CDR1 and CDR2: MNHNS, SASEGT. The CDR3 DNA reads TGTGCCAGCAGTCCTCTCGACAGGGCAACCCAGTACTTC. Translated: CASSPLDRATQYF.

The chain is built from TRBV5-1 and TRBJ2-5, with D perhaps matching TRBD1 or TRBD2 (6 bases each). The V end lost 1 base, the J end lost 1 base, and 11 bases lay between the germline ends. The CDR3 consists of 15 residues. Germline V gene sequence: CDR1 SGHRS, CDR2 YFSETQ. The CDR3 loop reads CASSLRGPPQETQYF. The CDR3 bases are TGCGCCAGCAGCTTGCGGGGGCCCCCCCAAGAGACCCAGTACTTC. The full variable domain, its missing parts supplied by reference TRBV5-1 and TRBJ2-5, is KAGVTQTPRYLIKTRGQQVTLSCSPISGHRSVSWYQQTPGQGLQFLFEYFSETQRNKGNFPGRFSGRQFSNSRSEMNVSTLELGDSALYLCASSLRGPPQETQYFGPGTRLLVL.

The chain carries TRBV3-1 and TRBJ2-7; tentatively, D is TRBD1 or TRBD2 (5 bases each). The CDR3 loop spans 14 amino acids. V lost 5 bases and J lost 6, with 17 bases in between. Looked up from germline, CDR1 is LGHDT and CDR2 is YNNKEL (reference sequence). DNA of the CDR3: TGTGCCAGCAGCAACCGGGACGCCTTTGGCGAGCAGTACTTC. Translated: CASSNRDAFGEQYF.

This clonotype showed up just a few times. This chain links TRBV20-1 with TRBJ2-5; D is possibly TRBD1 or TRBD2 (6 bases each). CDR1 is DFQATT, CDR2 SNEGSKA, per germline (reference sequence). V lost 0 bases and J 0 bases, leaving 17 bases between the germline ends. The CDR3 length is 17 residues. The CDR3 sequence: CSARDGGGTLYQETQYF. In DNA form, the CDR3 reads TGCAGTGCTAGAGATGGAGGGGGGACGCTGTACCAAGAGACCCAGTACTTC.

V is TRBV11-3 and J is TRBJ2-1; D perhaps matches TRBD1 (5 bases). This CDR3 contains 13 residues. With 2 bases removed from V and 9 bases from J, the gap between germline ends came to 11 bases. The germline V gene encodes CDR1 SGHNT and CDR2 YENEEA. CDR3 loop: CASSLIPDSEQFF. The CDR3 coding sequence is TGTGCCAGCAGCTTAATTCCCGACAGTGAGCAGTTCTTC.

This clonotype was detected a few times. The gene calls are TRBV20-1 and TRBJ1-5, with D maybe TRBD1 (6 bases). Germline V lookup: CDR1 DFQATT, CDR2 SNEGSKA (reference sequence). Between the trimmed V and J ends, which lost 4 bases and 4 bases, there was a span of 17 bases. CDR3 length equals 15 residues. The CDR3 DNA reads as TGCAGTGCTATTGGACAGCCGGCCCCAAATCAGCCCCAGCATTTT. As protein: CSAIGQPAPNQPQHF.

The chain is built from TRBV20-1 and TRBJ2-7; D not resolved. This CDR3 has 15 residues. In germline, CDR1 is DFQATT, CDR2 SNEGSKA (reference sequence). Trimming pared 1 base from V and 0 bases from J, leaving 13 bases between. CDR3 coding DNA: TGCAGTGCTAGAGCAAACCCGGGTAGCTCCTACGAGCAGTACTTC. It yields the protein CSARANPGSSYEQYF.

The V call is TRBV11-2, the J call TRBJ2-1, with 9 nucleotides matching TRBD2. The CDR3 runs to 16 residues. Germline CDR1 SGHAT, CDR2 FQNNGV. The V and J ends lost 4 bases and 6 bases, in that order; junction bases with no gene match: 10. The CDR3 loop reads CASSSRLAEPTNEQFF. As DNA, the CDR3 is TGTGCCAGCAGCTCCCGACTAGCGGAGCCGACCAATGAGCAGTTCTTC. The variable domain in full, with the rest retrieved from reference TRBV11-2 and TRBJ2-1, is EAGVAQSPRYKIIEKRQSVAFWCNPISGHATLYWYQQILGQGPKLLIQFQNNGVVDDSQLPKDRFSAERLKGVDSTLKIQPAKLEDSAVYLCASSSRLAEPTNEQFFGPGTRLTVL.

This clonotype was observed a few times. The rearrangement links TRBV7-8 to TRBJ2-1; TRBD2 is a possible D gene (6 bases). Trimming took off 1 base at V and 1 base at J, with 11 bases between the two ends. The CDR3 is 16 amino acids. The germline gives CDR1 SGHVS, CDR2 FQNEAQ. The CDR3 DNA follows: TGTGCCAGCAGCTTAGGGCGGGAAAGTTCCTACAATGAGCAGTTCTTC. Its translation is CASSLGRESSYNEQFF.

This clonotype was seen a handful of times. The rearrangement links TRBV7-2 to TRBJ2-3; 9 nucleotides match TRBD2. Trimming at V came to 5 bases and at J to 2 bases, leaving 8 bases not matched to a gene. Germline CDR1 and CDR2: SGHTA and FQGNSA. This CDR3 has 16 amino acids. The CDR3: CASSPFSGGVTDTQYF. CDR3 in DNA: TGTGCCAGCAGCCCATTTAGCGGGGGCGTCACAGATACGCAGTATTTT.

This clonotype was found many times. This sequence joins TRBV2 and TRBJ2-1; D call uncertain. V was cut by 4 bases and J by 10 bases, with 8 bases left in between. The CDR3 length is 11 residues. The V gene's germline CDR1 is SNHLY and CDR2 FYNNEI. CDR3: CASSAMGEQFF. The CDR3 nucleotides are TGTGCCAGCAGTGCCATGGGCGAGCAGTTCTTC. The complete variable domain, with remaining parts taken from reference TRBV2 and TRBJ2-1, reads EPEVTQTPSHQVTQMGQEVILRCVPISNHLYFYWYRQILGQKVEFLVSFYNNEISEKSEIFDDQFSVERPDGSNFTLKIRSTKLEDSAMYFCASSAMGEQFFGPGTRLTVL.

The table lists this clonotype with a few counts. The chain has TRBV20-1 and TRBJ2-7; D gene unclear. Deletions cut 0 bases from V and 1 base from J, with 13 bases between. This CDR3 comprises 15 residues. CDR1 and CDR2 from the germline V gene are DFQATT and SNEGSKA (reference sequence). CDR3 region: CSARDRNSPSYEQYF. The CDR3 region has the DNA TGCAGTGCTAGAGATCGGAACAGTCCGTCCTACGAGCAGTACTTC.

The V gene is TRBV12-3 or TRBV12-4, the J gene TRBJ2-5, with 12 bases matching TRBD2. J was trimmed by 5 bases and V by 7 bases; bases with no gene match: 5. This CDR3 contains 14 residues. CDR3 sequence reads: CASTGLAGRETQYF. Written as DNA, the CDR3 is TGTGCCAGCACCGGACTAGCGGGGCGTGAGACCCAGTACTTC.

The CDR3: CASSQGTVDNEKLFF. In DNA, the CDR3 is TGCGCCAGCAGCCAAGGGACGGTAGATAATGAAAAACTGTTTTTT. The V gene is TRBV4-1, the J gene TRBJ1-4; D call uncertain. The CDR3 consists of 15 residues. The ends were cut back, 1 base at V and 4 bases at J, with 10 bases in the middle. The germline V gene has CDR1 MGHRA and CDR2 YSYEKL.